The present T cell receptor beta chain was sequenced within a study of PD-1 blockade in classical Hodgkin lymphoma. About this clone itself: Antigen unknown.

Overall study findings and caveats: Before treatment, TCR diversity in newly diagnosed patients was reportedly lower than in healthy donors.

CDR3 size: 13 residues. Trimming stripped 0 bases from V and 8 bases from J, with 13 bases between. In germline, CDR1 is GTSNPN, CDR2 SVGIG (reference sequence). Profiled with immunoSEQ multiplex PCR; TCRdb holds only in-frame clones, not every one. Of just over 15,000 clones in the sample, 85% to 90% were seen once. Indicated time point: newly diagnosed, previously untreated cHL patient sample. The CD4+ T cells used were purified from thawed PBMCs through magnetic negative selection. Input material: CD4+ T cells from blood. The clonotype originates from a human donor with classical Hodgkin lymphoma. The V and J genes are TRBV30 and TRBJ1-2; D perhaps matches TRBD1 (6 bases). CDR3 region: CAWSVGGVGGYTF. In nucleotides, the CDR3 is TGTGCCTGGAGTGTAGGGGGGGTGGGCGGCTACACCTTC.